This is a list of T cell receptor beta chains from one sample in a study of blood T cell repertoires in COVID-19. Sequenced by immunoSEQ multiplex PCR; TCRdb stores in-frame clones only, minus some. Of roughly 56,000 clones in the sample, more than 85% were seen once. The sequenced sample was peripheral blood. Receptor source: a man aged 50 to 60 with active COVID-19. Each CDR3 is given with its conserved first and last residue. The order of the fields is CDR3 protein, CDR3 DNA, V gene, J gene, CDR3 length, D gene, clone size. D genes are given only for firm matches. Expanded clones get a size class; other rows say once, few or many, or leave the size out.

CDR3: CASSTRAAAVQFF
DNA: TGTGCCAGCAGTACCAGGGCAGCCGCGGTGCAGTTCTTC
V: TRBV6-6
J: TRBJ2-1
length: 13
D: .
size: .

CDR3: CSAVQGGNTEAFF
DNA: TGCAGCGCCGTACAGGGGGGGAACACTGAAGCTTTCTTT
V: TRBV29-1
J: TRBJ1-1
length: 13
D: TRBD1
size: .

CDR3: CASSRDRGQETQYF
DNA: TGTGCCAGCAGCCGAGACAGGGGCCAAGAGACCCAGTACTTC
V: TRBV7-6
J: TRBJ2-5
length: 14
D: TRBD1
size: once

CDR3: CAWSVRPGQGAQSNQPQHF
DNA: TGTGCCTGGAGTGTAAGGCCGGGACAGGGGGCGCAGAGCAATCAGCCCCAGCATTTT
V: TRBV30
J: TRBJ1-5
length: 19
D: TRBD1
size: once

CDR3: CAISPRLAVLNDNEQFF
DNA: TGTGCCATCAGCCCAAGACTAGCGGTCTTAAACGACAATGAGCAGTTCTTC
V: TRBV10-3
J: TRBJ2-1
length: 17
D: TRBD2
size: once

CDR3: CASRTRGAGRRQYF
DNA: TGTGCCAGTAGAACAAGAGGCGCGGGACGGCGTCAGTATTTT
V: TRBV19
J: TRBJ2-3
length: 14
D: .
size: .

CDR3: CAISPGQGGGNYGYTF
DNA: TGTGCCATCAGCCCGGGACAGGGAGGGGGAAACTATGGCTACACCTTC
V: TRBV10-3
J: TRBJ1-2
length: 16
D: TRBD1
size: .

CDR3: CASSPQLGRDTQYF
DNA: TGTGCCAGCAGCCCCCAGCTCGGGAGAGATACGCAGTATTTT
V: TRBV6-5
J: TRBJ2-3
length: 14
D: .
size: .

CDR3: CASSYNRGEAFF
DNA: TGTGCCAGCAGTTATAACAGGGGGGAAGCTTTCTTT
V: TRBV7-9
J: TRBJ1-1
length: 12
D: TRBD1
size: .

CDR3: CASSLGQRYEQYF
DNA: TGTGCCAGCAGCTTAGGACAGCGCTACGAGCAGTACTTC
V: TRBV11-2
J: TRBJ2-7
length: 13
D: .
size: .

CDR3: CASSLQGLAGGPDTGELFF
DNA: TGCGCCAGCAGCCTACAGGGACTAGCGGGGGGGCCGGACACCGGGGAGCTGTTTTTT
V: TRBV4-1
J: TRBJ2-2
length: 19
D: TRBD2
size: few

CDR3: CASSYFHSNQPQHF
DNA: TGTGCCAGCAGTTACTTCCATAGCAATCAGCCCCAGCATTTT
V: TRBV6-6
J: TRBJ1-5
length: 14
D: .
size: few

CDR3: CASRLAGPYNEQFF
DNA: TGTGCCAGCCGCCTAGCGGGACCCTACAATGAGCAGTTCTTC
V: TRBV6-2/TRBV6-3
J: TRBJ2-1
length: 14
D: TRBD2
size: few

CDR3: CAISPGLEEQFF
DNA: TGTGCCATCAGCCCGGGACTCGAGGAGCAGTTCTTC
V: TRBV10-3
J: TRBJ2-1
length: 12
D: .
size: .

CDR3: CAWTFPPGRGPSNSPLHF
DNA: TGTGCCTGGACCTTTCCTCCGGGCAGGGGGCCGTCTAATTCACCCCTCCACTTT
V: TRBV30
J: TRBJ1-6
length: 18
D: TRBD1
size: .

CDR3: CASSLGREAFF
DNA: TGCGCCAGCAGCTTGGGGCGGGAGGCTTTCTTT
V: TRBV5-1
J: TRBJ1-1
length: 11
D: .
size: .

CDR3: CASAPTENTEAFF
DNA: TGTGCTAGTGCCCCGACAGAGAACACTGAAGCTTTCTTT
V: TRBV12-5
J: TRBJ1-1
length: 13
D: .
size: .

CDR3: CAWKQGAIYEQYF
DNA: TGTGCCTGGAAACAGGGGGCAATCTACGAGCAGTACTTC
V: TRBV30
J: TRBJ2-7
length: 13
D: TRBD1
size: .

CDR3: CASSFGPPSYNEQFF
DNA: TGTGCCAGCAGCTTTGGGCCCCCTTCCTACAATGAGCAGTTCTTC
V: TRBV7-9
J: TRBJ2-1
length: 15
D: .
size: .

CDR3: CASNRARNQPQHF
DNA: TGTGCCAGCAACAGGGCCCGCAATCAGCCCCAGCATTTT
V: TRBV2
J: TRBJ1-5
length: 13
D: .
size: .

CDR3: CASRDRDPDTQYF
DNA: TGTGCCAGCAGGGACAGGGACCCAGATACGCAGTATTTT
V: TRBV21-1
J: TRBJ2-3
length: 13
D: .
size: .

CDR3: CASSQLGQKETQYF
DNA: TGTGCCAGCAGCCAACTGGGACAGAAAGAGACCCAGTACTTC
V: TRBV2
J: TRBJ2-5
length: 14
D: TRBD1
size: .

CDR3: CASSGLGQQNNYGYTF
DNA: TGTGCCAGCAGTGGGCTGGGACAGCAAAACAACTATGGCTACACCTTC
V: TRBV6-1
J: TRBJ1-2
length: 16
D: TRBD1
size: .

CDR3: CASSLFPGTGASGEKLFF
DNA: TGTGCCAGCAGTTTATTCCCCGGGACAGGGGCCTCGGGGGAAAAACTGTTTTTT
V: TRBV27
J: TRBJ1-4
length: 18
D: TRBD1
size: .

CDR3: CASSYGQNYEQYF
DNA: TGTGCCAGCAGTTACGGGCAGAACTACGAGCAGTACTTC
V: TRBV6-6
J: TRBJ2-7
length: 13
D: .
size: .

CDR3: CASSQPGDRGPRLFF
DNA: TGCGCCAGCAGCCAGCCCGGGGACAGGGGGCCTAGACTGTTTTTT
V: TRBV23-1
J: TRBJ1-4
length: 15
D: TRBD1
size: .

CDR3: CASSSFSEKLFF
DNA: TGTGCCAGCAGTTCGTTCAGTGAAAAACTGTTTTTT
V: TRBV28
J: TRBJ1-4
length: 12
D: .
size: .

CDR3: CASSLRRGRNEQFF
DNA: TGTGCCAGCAGCTTACGCAGGGGTAGAAATGAGCAGTTCTTC
V: TRBV7-8
J: TRBJ2-1
length: 14
D: .
size: .

CDR3: CASSAIAGGMTDTQYF
DNA: TGTGCCAGCAGTGCAATAGCGGGGGGCATGACAGATACGCAGTATTTT
V: TRBV6-1
J: TRBJ2-3
length: 16
D: TRBD2
size: .

CDR3: CASSFGQGQISGEQYF
DNA: TGCGCCAGCAGCTTTGGACAGGGGCAGATATCAGGGGAGCAGTACTTC
V: TRBV5-1
J: TRBJ2-7
length: 16
D: TRBD1
size: .

CDR3: CATIGLDRNTEAFF
DNA: TGTGCCACCATAGGATTAGACAGGAACACTGAAGCTTTCTTT
V: TRBV6-5
J: TRBJ1-1
length: 14
D: .
size: .

CDR3: CASSVTEYSNQPQHF
DNA: TGTGCCAGTAGTGTGACAGAATATAGCAATCAGCCCCAGCATTTT
V: TRBV19
J: TRBJ1-5
length: 15
D: .
size: .

CDR3: CASTELAGNEKLFF
DNA: TGCGCCAGCACTGAGTTAGCGGGAAATGAAAAACTGTTTTTT
V: TRBV10-2
J: TRBJ1-4
length: 14
D: .
size: .

CDR3: CSASVAGRSYEQYF
DNA: TGCAGTGCTAGTGTAGCGGGCCGCTCCTACGAGCAGTACTTC
V: TRBV20-1
J: TRBJ2-7
length: 14
D: TRBD2
size: .

CDR3: CASSLGGLAFEQFF
DNA: TGTGCCAGCAGCTTGGGGGGACTAGCTTTTGAGCAGTTCTTC
V: TRBV5-5
J: TRBJ2-1
length: 14
D: TRBD2
size: .